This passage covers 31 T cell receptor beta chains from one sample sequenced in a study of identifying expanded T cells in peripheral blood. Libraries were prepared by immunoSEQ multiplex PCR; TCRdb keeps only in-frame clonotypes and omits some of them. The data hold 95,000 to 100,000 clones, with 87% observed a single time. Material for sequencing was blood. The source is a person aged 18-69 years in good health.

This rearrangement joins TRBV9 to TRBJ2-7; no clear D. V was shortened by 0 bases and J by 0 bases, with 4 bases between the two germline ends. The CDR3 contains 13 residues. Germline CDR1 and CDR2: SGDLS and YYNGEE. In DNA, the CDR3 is TGTGCCAGCAGCGTAGACGACTCCTACGAGCAGTACTTC. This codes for CASSVDDSYEQYF.

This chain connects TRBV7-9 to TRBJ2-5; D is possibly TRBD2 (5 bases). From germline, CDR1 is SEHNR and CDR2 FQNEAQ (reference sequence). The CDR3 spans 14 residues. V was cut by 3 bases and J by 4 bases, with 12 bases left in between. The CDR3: CASSFRDFRETQYF. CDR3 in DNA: TGTGCCAGCAGCTTTCGGGATTTTAGAGAGACCCAGTACTTC.

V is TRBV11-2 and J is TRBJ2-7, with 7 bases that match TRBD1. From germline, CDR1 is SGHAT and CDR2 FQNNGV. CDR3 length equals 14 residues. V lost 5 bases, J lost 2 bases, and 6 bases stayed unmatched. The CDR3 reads CASSLRDRAYEQYF. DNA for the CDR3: TGTGCCAGCAGCCTCCGGGACAGAGCCTACGAGCAGTACTTC.

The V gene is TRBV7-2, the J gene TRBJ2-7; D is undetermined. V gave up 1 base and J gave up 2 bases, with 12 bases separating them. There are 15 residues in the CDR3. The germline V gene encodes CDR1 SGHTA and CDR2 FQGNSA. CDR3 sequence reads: CASSLDYGDTYEQYF. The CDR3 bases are TGTGCCAGCAGCTTAGATTACGGCGATACCTACGAGCAGTACTTC. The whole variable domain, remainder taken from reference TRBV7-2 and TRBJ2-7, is GAGVSQSPSNKVTEKGKDVELRCDPISGHTALYWYRQSLGQGLEFLIYFQGNSAPDKSGLPSDRFSAERTGGSVSTLTIQRTQQEDSAVYLCASSLDYGDTYEQYFGPGTRLTVT.

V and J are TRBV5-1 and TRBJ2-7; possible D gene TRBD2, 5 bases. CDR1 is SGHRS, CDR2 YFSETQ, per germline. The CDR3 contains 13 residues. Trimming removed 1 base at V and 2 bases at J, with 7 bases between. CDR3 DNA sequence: TGCGCCAGCAGCTTGCGGGAAACCTACGAGCAGTACTTC. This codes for CASSLRETYEQYF.

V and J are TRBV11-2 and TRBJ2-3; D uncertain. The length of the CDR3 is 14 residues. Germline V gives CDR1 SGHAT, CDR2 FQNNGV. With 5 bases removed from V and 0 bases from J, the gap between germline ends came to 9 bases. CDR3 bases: TGTGCCAGCAGCCCCGAACCTAGCACAGATACGCAGTATTTT. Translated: CASSPEPSTDTQYF.

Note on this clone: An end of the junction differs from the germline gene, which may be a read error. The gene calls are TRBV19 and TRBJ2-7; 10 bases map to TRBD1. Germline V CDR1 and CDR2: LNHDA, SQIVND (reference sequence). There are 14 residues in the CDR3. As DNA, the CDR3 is TGTGCCAGTAGCATAGGGACAGGGGTTTGGGAGCAGTACTTC. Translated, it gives CASSIGTGVWEQYF.

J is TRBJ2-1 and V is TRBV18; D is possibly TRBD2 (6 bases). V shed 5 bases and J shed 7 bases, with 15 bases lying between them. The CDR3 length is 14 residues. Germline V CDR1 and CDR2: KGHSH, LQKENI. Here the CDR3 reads CASSIGGIGNEQFF. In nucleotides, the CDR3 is TGTGCCAGCTCAATCGGGGGTATCGGGAATGAGCAGTTCTTC.

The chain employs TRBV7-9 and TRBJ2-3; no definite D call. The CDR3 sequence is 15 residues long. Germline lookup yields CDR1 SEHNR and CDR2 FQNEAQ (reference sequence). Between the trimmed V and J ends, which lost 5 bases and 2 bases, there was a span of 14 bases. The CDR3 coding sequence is TGTGCCAGCAGCCTCCACCCCTCGCTCACAGATACGCAGTATTTT. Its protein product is CASSLHPSLTDTQYF.

This chain's CDR3 is CASSLEGAAPNSPLHF. CDR3 nucleotides: TGTGCCAGCAGCTTAGAGGGGGCAGCCCCTAATTCACCCCTCCACTTT. The genes are TRBV7-9 and TRBJ1-6, with 7 bases identical to TRBD1. CDR1 is SEHNR, CDR2 FQNEAQ, per germline (reference sequence). This CDR3 contains 16 residues. Trimming cost V 1 base and J 6 bases; bases outside gene matches: 6.

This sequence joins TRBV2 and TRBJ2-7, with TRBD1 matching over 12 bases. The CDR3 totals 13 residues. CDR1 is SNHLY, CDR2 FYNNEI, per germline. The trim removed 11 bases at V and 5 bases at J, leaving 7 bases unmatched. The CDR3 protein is CAGGTGGNDEQYF. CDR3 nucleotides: TGTGCCGGAGGGACAGGGGGCAACGACGAGCAGTACTTC.

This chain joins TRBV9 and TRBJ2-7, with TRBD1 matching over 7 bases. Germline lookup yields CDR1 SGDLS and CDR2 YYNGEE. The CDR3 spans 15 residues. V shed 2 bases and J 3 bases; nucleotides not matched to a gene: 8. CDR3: CASSVAYGTVYEQYF. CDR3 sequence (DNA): TGTGCCAGCAGCGTGGCCTACGGGACAGTCTACGAGCAGTACTTC.

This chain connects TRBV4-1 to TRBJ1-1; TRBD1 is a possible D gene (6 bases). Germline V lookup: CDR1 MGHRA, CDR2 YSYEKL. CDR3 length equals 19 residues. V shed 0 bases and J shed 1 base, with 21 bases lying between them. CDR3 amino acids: CASSQDSQAQGGGNTEAFF. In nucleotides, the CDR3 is TGCGCCAGCAGCCAAGATTCTCAAGCCCAAGGGGGGGGGAACACTGAAGCTTTCTTT.

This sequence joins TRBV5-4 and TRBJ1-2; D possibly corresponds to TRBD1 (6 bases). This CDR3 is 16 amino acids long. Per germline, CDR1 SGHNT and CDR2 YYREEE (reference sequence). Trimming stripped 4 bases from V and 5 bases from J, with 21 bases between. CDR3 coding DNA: TGTGCCAGCAGCCTGGACAGAGCTCTGCTAGGTTATGGCTACACCTTC. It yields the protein CASSLDRALLGYGYTF.

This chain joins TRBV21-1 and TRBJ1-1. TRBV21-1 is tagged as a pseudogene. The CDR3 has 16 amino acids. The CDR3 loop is CASSKERPDKNTEAFF. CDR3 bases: TGTGCCAGCAGCAAAGAGCGCCCCGACAAGAACACTGAAGCTTTCTTT.

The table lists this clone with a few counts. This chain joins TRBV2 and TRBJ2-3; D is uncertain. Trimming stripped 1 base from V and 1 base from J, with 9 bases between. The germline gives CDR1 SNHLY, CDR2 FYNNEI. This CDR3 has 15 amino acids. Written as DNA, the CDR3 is TGTGCCAGCAGTGAAGGGGGATCGGGCACAGATACGCAGTATTTT. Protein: CASSEGGSGTDTQYF.

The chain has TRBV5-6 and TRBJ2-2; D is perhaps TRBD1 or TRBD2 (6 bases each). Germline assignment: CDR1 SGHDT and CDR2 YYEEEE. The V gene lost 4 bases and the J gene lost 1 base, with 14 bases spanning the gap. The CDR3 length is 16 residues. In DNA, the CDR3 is TGTGCCAGCAGCCGGTTGGGGGGACAGAACACCGGGGAGCTGTTTTTT. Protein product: CASSRLGGQNTGELFF.

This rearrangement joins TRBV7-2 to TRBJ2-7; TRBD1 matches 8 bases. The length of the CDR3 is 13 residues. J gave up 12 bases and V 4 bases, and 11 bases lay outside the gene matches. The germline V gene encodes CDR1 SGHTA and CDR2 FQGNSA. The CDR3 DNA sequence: TGTGCCAGCAGCTCTACAGGGGGAGTCTCCGCGTACTTC. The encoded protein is CASSSTGGVSAYF. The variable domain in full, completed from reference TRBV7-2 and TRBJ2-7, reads GAGVSQSPSNKVTEKGKDVELRCDPISGHTALYWYRQSLGQGLEFLIYFQGNSAPDKSGLPSDRFSAERTGGSVSTLTIQRTQQEDSAVYLCASSSTGGVSAYFGPGTRLTVT.

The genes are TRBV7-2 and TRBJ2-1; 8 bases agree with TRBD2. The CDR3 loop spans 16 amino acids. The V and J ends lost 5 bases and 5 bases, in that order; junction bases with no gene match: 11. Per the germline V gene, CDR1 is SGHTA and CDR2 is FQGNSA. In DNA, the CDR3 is TGTGCCAGCAGCACTCGCCGGGGGGGACGTAACAATGAGCAGTTCTTC. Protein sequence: CASSTRRGGRNNEQFF.

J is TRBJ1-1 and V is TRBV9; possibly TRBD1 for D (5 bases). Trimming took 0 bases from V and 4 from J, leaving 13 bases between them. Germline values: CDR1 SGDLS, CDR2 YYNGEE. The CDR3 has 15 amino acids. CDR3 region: CASSVDGRGGTEAFF. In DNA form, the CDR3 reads TGTGCCAGCAGCGTAGATGGCCGGGGGGGCACTGAAGCTTTCTTT.

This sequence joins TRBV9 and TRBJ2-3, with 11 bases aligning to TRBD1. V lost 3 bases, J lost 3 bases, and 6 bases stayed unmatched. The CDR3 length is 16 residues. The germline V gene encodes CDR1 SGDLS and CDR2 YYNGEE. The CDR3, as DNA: TGTGCCAGCAGCGACGGACAGGGGGCCATGACAGATACGCAGTATTTT. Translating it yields CASSDGQGAMTDTQYF. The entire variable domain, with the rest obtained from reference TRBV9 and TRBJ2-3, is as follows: DSGVTQTPKHLITATGQRVTLRCSPRSGDLSVYWYQQSLDQGLQFLIQYYNGEERAKGNILERFSAQQFPDLHSELNLSSLELGDSALYFCASSDGQGAMTDTQYFGPGTRLTVL.

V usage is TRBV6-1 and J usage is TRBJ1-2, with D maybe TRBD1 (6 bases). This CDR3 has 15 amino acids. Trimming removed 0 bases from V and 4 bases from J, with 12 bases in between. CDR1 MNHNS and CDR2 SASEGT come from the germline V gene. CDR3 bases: TGTGCCAGCAGTGAAGCGGGGGGCCTCAGCTATGGCTACACCTTC. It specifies CASSEAGGLSYGYTF.

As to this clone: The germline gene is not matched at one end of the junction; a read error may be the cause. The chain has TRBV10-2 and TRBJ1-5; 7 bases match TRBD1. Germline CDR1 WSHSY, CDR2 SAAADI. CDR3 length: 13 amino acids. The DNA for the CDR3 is TGCGCCAGCAGTGGGACAGGCAATCGGCCCCAGCATTTT. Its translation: CASSGTGNRPQHF.

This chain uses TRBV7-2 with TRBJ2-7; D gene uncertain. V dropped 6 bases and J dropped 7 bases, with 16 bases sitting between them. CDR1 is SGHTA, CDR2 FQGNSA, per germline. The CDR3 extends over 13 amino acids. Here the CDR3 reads CASRPGATREQYF. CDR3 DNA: TGTGCCAGCAGACCAGGAGCAACTCGGGAGCAGTACTTC.

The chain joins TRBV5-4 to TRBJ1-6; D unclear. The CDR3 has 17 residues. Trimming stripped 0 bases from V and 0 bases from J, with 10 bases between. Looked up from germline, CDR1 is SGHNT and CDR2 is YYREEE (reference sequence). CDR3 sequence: CASSLGGRSSYNSPLHF. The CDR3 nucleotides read TGTGCCAGCAGCTTGGGAGGGAGGAGCTCCTATAATTCACCCCTCCACTTT.

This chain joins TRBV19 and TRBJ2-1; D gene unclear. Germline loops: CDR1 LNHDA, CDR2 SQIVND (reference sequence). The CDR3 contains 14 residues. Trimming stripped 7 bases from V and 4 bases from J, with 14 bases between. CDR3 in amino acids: CASTPRVNYNEQFF. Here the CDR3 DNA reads TGTGCCAGTACCCCCCGGGTCAATTACAATGAGCAGTTCTTC.

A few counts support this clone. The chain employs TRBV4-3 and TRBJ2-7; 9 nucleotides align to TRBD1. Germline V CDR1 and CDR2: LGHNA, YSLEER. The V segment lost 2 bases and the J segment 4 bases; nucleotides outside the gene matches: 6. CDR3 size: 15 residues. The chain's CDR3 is CASSQHTGGRYEQYF. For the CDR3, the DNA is TGCGCCAGCAGCCAACATACAGGGGGCAGGTACGAGCAGTACTTC.

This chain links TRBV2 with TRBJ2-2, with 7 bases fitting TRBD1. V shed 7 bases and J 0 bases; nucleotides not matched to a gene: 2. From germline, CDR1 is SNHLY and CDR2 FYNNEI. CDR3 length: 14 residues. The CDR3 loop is CASIGQANTGELFF. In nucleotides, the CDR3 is TGTGCCAGCATAGGACAGGCGAACACCGGGGAGCTGTTTTTT.

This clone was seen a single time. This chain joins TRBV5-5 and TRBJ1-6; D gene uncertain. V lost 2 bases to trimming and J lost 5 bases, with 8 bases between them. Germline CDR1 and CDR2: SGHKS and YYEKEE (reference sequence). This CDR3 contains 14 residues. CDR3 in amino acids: CASSLRPDNSPLHF. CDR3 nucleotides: TGTGCCAGCAGCTTAAGGCCGGATAATTCACCCCTCCACTTT.

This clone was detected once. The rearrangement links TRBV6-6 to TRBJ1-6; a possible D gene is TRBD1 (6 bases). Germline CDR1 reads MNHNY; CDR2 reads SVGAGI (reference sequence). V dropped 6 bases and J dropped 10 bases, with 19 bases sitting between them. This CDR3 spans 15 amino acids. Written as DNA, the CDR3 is TGTGCCAGCAGCGCGTTTAAGGGGGAGGGATCACCCCTCCACTTT. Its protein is CASSAFKGEGSPLHF.

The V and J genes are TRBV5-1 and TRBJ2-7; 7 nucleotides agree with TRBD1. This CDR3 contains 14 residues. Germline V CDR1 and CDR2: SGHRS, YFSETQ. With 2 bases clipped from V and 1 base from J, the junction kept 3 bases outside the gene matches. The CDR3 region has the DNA TGCGCCAGCAGCTTCGAGGGGGCGTCCTACGAGCAGTACTTC. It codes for CASSFEGASYEQYF.